The next 18 T cell receptor beta chains were all read from a single sample in a study of CD8 T cells in Susac syndrome. Roughly 0.45 to 1 ug RNA was reverse transcribed with random hexamers. TCRdb used MiXCR to reprocess the immunoSEQ multiplex PCR reads, holding one entry per CDR3 protein. The sample has roughly 200,000 distinct CDR3 sequences, more than 85% seen once; the top ten hold 0.075% to 0.095%. Input material: CD4+ T cells from PBMCs. These receptors all stem from a human donor with Susac syndrome.

The J gene is TRBJ2-7, the V gene TRBV5-1; the D call may be TRBD1 or TRBD2 (6 bases each). The CDR3 sequence is 16 residues long. The V end lost 1 base, the J end lost 4 bases, and 18 bases lay between the germline ends. Germline V gene sequence: CDR1 SGHRS, CDR2 YFSETQ. The CDR3, as DNA: TGCGCCAGCAGCTTGCCCGGGGGCAGGGCGGCTTACGAGCAGTACTTC. It yields the protein CASSLPGGRAAYEQYF.

The V and J genes are TRBV4-1 and TRBJ2-4, with 9 positions matching TRBD2. Trimming took 5 bases from V and 8 from J; bases not matched to a gene: 13. The CDR3 length is 16 residues. Germline V CDR1 and CDR2: MGHRA, YSYEKL. The CDR3 spells CASSGGGGRAADIQYF. For the CDR3, the DNA is TGCGCCAGCAGCGGGGGGGGCGGGAGGGCCGCGGACATTCAGTACTTC.

This clonotype was counted a few times. The V and J genes are TRBV5-6 and TRBJ2-5, with D possibly being TRBD1 (5 bases). V was clipped by 0 bases and J by 5 bases, with 8 bases between them. Per germline, CDR1 SGHDT and CDR2 YYEEEE. The CDR3 covers 13 residues. The CDR3 DNA follows: TGTGCCAGCAGCTTGGCAGGGCGGGAGACCCAGTACTTC. Translating gives CASSLAGRETQYF.

The chain joins TRBV5-6 to TRBJ1-5; TRBD1 agrees at 7 bases. Trimming took 1 base from V and 4 from J; bases not matched to a gene: 5. Germline CDR1 is SGHDT and CDR2 is YYEEEE. The CDR3 is 15 amino acids. In nucleotides, the CDR3 is TGTGCCAGCAGCTTGATGGGACAGAGGAATCAGCCCCAGCATTTT. Protein sequence: CASSLMGQRNQPQHF.

This clonotype was detected once. J is TRBJ1-1 and V is TRBV5-1, with 8 bases fitting TRBD1. CDR1 is SGHRS and CDR2 is YFSETQ in the germline V gene. Trimming took 4 bases from V and 6 from J; bases not matched to a gene: 5. CDR3 length equals 13 residues. This chain's CDR3 is CASSLGQGPEAFF. The CDR3 DNA reads TGCGCCAGCAGCCTCGGACAGGGCCCTGAAGCTTTCTTT.

The J gene is TRBJ2-2, the V gene TRBV29-1, with 7 bases that match TRBD1. CDR1 is SQVTM, CDR2 ANQGSEA, per germline. The CDR3 covers 14 residues. The V segment lost 5 bases and the J segment 5 bases; nucleotides outside the gene matches: 8. The CDR3 DNA follows: TGCAGCGTTTGTCGAGACAGGGATACCGGGGAGCTGTTTTTT. It is translated as CSVCRDRDTGELFF.

The CDR3 coding sequence is TGCAGTGCTAGGGCCGGAAATGATGAAAAACTGTTTTTT. Translating gives CSARAGNDEKLFF. The rearrangement links TRBV20-1 to TRBJ1-4; D unresolved. The CDR3 totals 13 residues. V dropped 3 bases and J dropped 6 bases, with 11 bases sitting between them. Per the germline V gene, CDR1 is DFQATT and CDR2 is SNEGSKA (reference sequence).

The gene calls are TRBV2 and TRBJ2-7; D gene ambiguous. The V gene lost 3 bases and the J gene lost 4 bases, with 4 bases spanning the gap. CDR3 length equals 11 residues. CDR1 is SNHLY, CDR2 FYNNEI, per germline. CDR3 region: CASSDGYEQYF. CDR3 coding DNA: TGTGCCAGCAGTGATGGGTACGAGCAGTACTTC.

This clonotype was counted a single time. The rearrangement joins TRBV20-1 to TRBJ2-3, with D unclear. Germline assignment: CDR1 DFQATT and CDR2 SNEGSKA (reference sequence). V was shortened by 3 bases and J by 0 bases, with 7 bases between the two germline ends. This CDR3 comprises 13 residues. CDR3 in DNA: TGCAGTGCTAGTGTACCGAGCACAGATACGCAGTATTTT. This gives the protein CSASVPSTDTQYF.

The chain links TRBV20-1 to TRBJ2-7; D possibly corresponds to TRBD2 (5 bases). V lost 3 bases and J 2 bases, leaving 17 bases between the germline ends. The CDR3 totals 15 residues. Germline CDR1 and CDR2: DFQATT and SNEGSKA (reference sequence). CDR3 in amino acids: CSASSPSTEAYEQYF. The CDR3 DNA is TGCAGTGCTAGTTCCCCTTCAACGGAGGCCTACGAGCAGTACTTC.

This chain links TRBV5-4 with TRBJ2-7; TRBD2 aligns across 11 bases. CDR3 size: 15 residues. The junction had 7 bases not matched to a gene; V was cut back by 2 bases and J by 6 bases. CDR1 and CDR2 from the germline V gene are SGHNT and YYREEE (reference sequence). The CDR3 nucleotides read TGTGCCAGCAGCTTTACTAGCGGGAGCCTTTTCGAGCAGTACTTC. It specifies CASSFTSGSLFEQYF.

This chain joins TRBV20-1 and TRBJ1-2; weak D call: TRBD1 (6 bases). The CDR3 spans 15 residues. Trimming left V 3 bases short and J 6 bases short, with 20 bases between. Germline assignment: CDR1 DFQATT and CDR2 SNEGSKA (reference sequence). The CDR3 sequence is CSARDEGVQGNGYTF. The DNA for the CDR3 is TGCAGTGCTAGGGATGAGGGCGTACAGGGTAATGGCTACACCTTC.

The chain uses TRBV25-1 and TRBJ1-1; D might be TRBD1 (5 bases). Trimming shortened V by 8 bases and J by 5 bases, and 12 bases separated the two germline ends. This CDR3 region has 12 residues. The germline V gene has CDR1 MGHDK and CDR2 SYGVNS. This CDR3 reads CASGGVLTEAFF. As DNA, the CDR3 is TGTGCCAGCGGGGGGGTGTTGACTGAAGCTTTCTTT.

The rearrangement joins TRBV4-1 to TRBJ1-1; D remains ambiguous. Trimming cost V 5 bases and J 0 bases, with 7 bases left between them. The CDR3 is 13 residues long. The germline V gene has CDR1 MGHRA and CDR2 YSYEKL. The CDR3, as DNA: TGCGCCAGCAGCTCTGAAGTGAACACTGAAGCTTTCTTT. Protein product: CASSSEVNTEAFF.

This chain links TRBV6-1 with TRBJ2-2; 7 bases are shared with TRBD2. Germline V lookup: CDR1 MNHNS, CDR2 SASEGT. CDR3 size: 14 residues. Trimming removed 10 bases from V and 0 bases from J; junction bases left unmatched: 5. The DNA of the CDR3 is TGTGCCATCTGGGAGGGTTCGAACACCGGGGAGCTGTTTTTT. Its translation is CAIWEGSNTGELFF.

In this sample, this clonotype turned up once. CDR3 sequence: CASSFRVPYNEQFF. CDR3 bases: TGTGCCAGCAGTTTCAGGGTCCCCTACAATGAGCAGTTCTTC. The chain employs TRBV28 and TRBJ2-1, with a weak D call TRBD1 (5 bases). Trimming removed 3 bases from V and 2 bases from J, with 8 bases in between. The CDR3 consists of 14 residues. Germline assignment: CDR1 MDHEN and CDR2 SYDVKM. The full variable domain, in which reference TRBV28 and TRBJ2-1 provide the parts outside the CDR3, is DVKVTQSSRYLVKRTGEKVFLECVQDMDHENMFWYRQDPGLGLRLIYFSYDVKMKEKGDIPEGYSVSREKKERFSLILESASTNQTSMYLCASSFRVPYNEQFFGPGTRLTVL.

This rearrangement joins TRBV12-3 or TRBV12-4 to TRBJ2-7; D perhaps matches TRBD1 (5 bases). V lost 1 base, J lost 3 bases, and 13 bases lay in between. The CDR3 covers 15 residues. The CDR3 DNA reads as TGTGCCAGCAGTTTAGGACAGTTAACCCACTACGAGCAGTACTTC. Translated, it gives CASSLGQLTHYEQYF.

This clonotype came up once. The V call is TRBV6-1, the J call TRBJ1-2; no reliable D call. CDR3 length equals 12 residues. V lost 7 bases and J 0 bases, leaving 6 bases between the germline ends. Germline V gives CDR1 MNHNS, CDR2 SASEGT. In DNA form, the CDR3 reads TGTGCCAGCACCGTAGCTAACTATGGCTACACCTTC. It codes for CASTVANYGYTF.